What follows is one TCR beta chain and its context. Its antigen is currently unknown. Peripheral blood came from all dose cohorts at three timepoints. Clones were read by immunoSEQ multiplex PCR, and TCRdb kept only the in-frame ones, dropping some. In the table there are around 53,000 clones, about 90% of which are singletons. The sample belongs to a study of OX40 agonist ivuxolimab in advanced cancers. Study-level information: Patients received intravenous ivuxolimab every 2 weeks at 0.01 to 10 mg/kg.

Germline CDR1 reads LNHDA; CDR2 reads SQIVND (reference sequence). The CDR3 covers 13 residues. V lost 8 bases to trimming and J lost 2 bases, with 12 bases between them. General observations from the study: Expanded clones were, on average, more numerous in CD8+ T cells than in CD4+. Blood T cells, both CD4+ and CD8+, expanded clonally by week 6 at 0.1 to 3.0 mg/kg.

The sequence was collected from an adult with an advanced solid tumor such as melanoma, head and neck, liver or kidney cancer. The source was CD4+ or CD8+ T cells sorted from blood, collected in a trial of the OX40 agonist ivuxolimab. The chain combines TRBV19 with TRBJ1-1; no reliable D call. This chain's CDR3 is CASSRDINTEAFF. The CDR3 coding sequence is TGTGCCAGTTCCAGAGATATAAACACTGAAGCTTTCTTT.